A selection of T cell receptor beta chains follows, all from one sample in a study of OX40 agonist ivuxolimab in advanced cancers. Clones were sequenced by immunoSEQ multiplex PCR, and TCRdb holds only the in-frame ones, with some missing. This table holds 55,000 to 80,000 clones, over 75% found once. Sequenced material: CD4+ or CD8+ T cells sorted from blood, taken in a trial of the OX40 agonist ivuxolimab. The receptor set was obtained from an adult with an advanced solid tumor such as melanoma, head and neck, liver or kidney cancer. Each CDR3 is given with its conserved first and last residue. D genes are given only for firm matches. Expanded clones get a size class; other rows say once, few or many, or leave the size out.

NA | NA | TRBJ1-2 | TRBV6-1 | TGTGCCAGCTATCCGGGGCCCTTCGATGATGGCTACACCTTC | CASYPGPFDDGYTF
NA | NA | TRBJ2-1 | TRBV5-8 | TGTGCCAGCAGCTTGGTTGTGGCTGCGGGACTTAACAATGAGCAGTTCTTC | CASSLVVAAGLNNEQFF
NA | NA | TRBJ1-2 | TRBV7-9 | TGTGCCAGCAGCTTAAATAATTGGGACCGACCAAACTATGGCTACACCTTC | CASSLNNWDRPNYGYTF
NA | NA | TRBJ2-7 | TRBV6-1 | TGTGCCAGCAGGGACAGTTCCTACGAGCAGTACTTC | CASRDSSYEQYF
NA | few | TRBJ1-2 | TRBV19 | TGTGCCAGTAGTATCTCAACAGAGGATGGCTACACCTTC | CASSISTEDGYTF
TRBD2 | NA | TRBJ2-5 | TRBV11-1 | TGTGCCAGCAGCTTAATGCGGGGGGCAGAGACCCAGTACTTC | CASSLMRGAETQYF
NA | NA | TRBJ1-6 | TRBV9 | TGTGCCAGCAGCGTAGGGGAACTAAATTCACCCCTCCACTTT | CASSVGELNSPLHF
TRBD1 | few | TRBJ2-7 | TRBV20-1 | TGCAGTGCTAACAGGGGTTACGAGCAGTACTTC | CSANRGYEQYF
NA | NA | TRBJ2-3 | TRBV5-1 | TGCGCCAGCAGCCCCCGGGGATCTGGCACAGATACGCAGTATTTT | CASSPRGSGTDTQYF
TRBD1 | NA | TRBJ2-7 | TRBV10-1 | TGCGCCAGCAGTGACGGGACAGGGTACTACGAGCAGTACTTC | CASSDGTGYYEQYF
NA | NA | TRBJ2-2 | TRBV30 | TGTGCCTGGAGTGTTGACGGCGGGGAGCTGTTTTTT | CAWSVDGGELFF
NA | NA | TRBJ1-3 | TRBV10-3 | TGTGCCATCAAGGCAGCTCAAGGAAACACCATATATTTT | CAIKAAQGNTIYF
TRBD1 | NA | TRBJ1-1 | TRBV10-3 | TGTGCCATCAGCCGAGGGGCAGGGGGCTACACTGAAGCTTTCTTT | CAISRGAGGYTEAFF
TRBD1 | NA | TRBJ1-6 | TRBV5-4 | TGTGCCAGCAGCCCGGGACAGATCTCCTATAATTCACCCCTCCACTTT | CASSPGQISYNSPLHF
NA | NA | TRBJ2-7 | TRBV5-4 | TGTGCCAGCAGGTGGAGGACATACGAGCAGTACTTC | CASRWRTYEQYF
TRBD1 | NA | TRBJ1-6 | TRBV30 | TGTGCCTGGAGGGGGGACAGTGCCTATAATTCACCCCTCCACTTT | CAWRGDSAYNSPLHF
NA | NA | TRBJ2-2 | TRBV6-1 | TGTGCCAGCAGTAAAAACTACGGGGAGCTGTTTTTT | CASSKNYGELFF
TRBD2 | few | TRBJ2-3 | TRBV27 | TGTGCCAGCAGTCCCGGACTAGCGGGCACAGATACGCAGTATTTT | CASSPGLAGTDTQYF
TRBD2 | few | TRBJ2-1 | TRBV10-3 | TGTGCCATGGGAGGCGGGGGGGCCACCAATGAGCAGTTCTTC | CAMGGGGATNEQFF
NA | NA | TRBJ1-2 | TRBV5-6 | TGTGCCAGCAGCTTGACGGCGGACAACTATGGCTACACCTTC | CASSLTADNYGYTF
TRBD1 | NA | TRBJ2-3 | TRBV20-1 | TGCAGTGCCGAAACAGGGGGTAAGCAGTATTTT | CSAETGGKQYF
NA | once | TRBJ1-1 | TRBV6-1 | TGTGCCAGCACCATGCCCGGGCCACCGAACACTGAAGCTTTCTTT | CASTMPGPPNTEAFF
NA | few | TRBJ1-1 | TRBV6-6 | TGTGCCAGCAGGCTTGCCCCCGGAAACACTGAAGCTTTCTTT | CASRLAPGNTEAFF
NA | NA | TRBJ1-5 | TRBV5-6 | TGTGCCAGCAGCCGCGGGACGGGAGCTAGCAATCAGCCCCAGCATTTT | CASSRGTGASNQPQHF
NA | NA | TRBJ2-3 | TRBV7-3 | TGTGCCAGCAGCTTAACTGGGGGGCACACAGATACGCAGTATTTT | CASSLTGGHTDTQYF
TRBD2 | NA | TRBJ2-5 | TRBV2 | TGTGCCAGCAGTGGAAATAGCGGGGGGGCCGGGGAGACCCAGTACTTC | CASSGNSGGAGETQYF
NA | NA | TRBJ1-1 | TRBV29-1 | TGCAGCGTTCTCCGACAAACAATCCTCCTCATGAACACTGAAGCTTTCTTT | CSVLRQTILLMNTEAFF
TRBD2 | NA | TRBJ2-3 | TRBV11-2 | TGTGCCAGCAGCGCGGGACTAGCGGGGGGTGGAGATACGCAGTATTTT | CASSAGLAGGGDTQYF
NA | NA | TRBJ1-2 | TRBV19 | TGTGCCAGTAGTAGCCAGGCAGCTTACTATGGCTACACCTTC | CASSSQAAYYGYTF
TRBD2 | NA | TRBJ2-1 | TRBV5-8 | TGTGCCAGCAGCCCCCGGGTGAGCGGGGGGGCCAATGAGCAGTTCTTC | CASSPRVSGGANEQFF
NA | NA | TRBJ2-2 | TRBV4-2 | TGTGCCAGCAGCCAAGAGGACGGGGAGCTGTTTTTT | CASSQEDGELFF
NA | few | TRBJ2-7 | TRBV6-1 | TGTGCCAGCAGTCCTAAGTGGGCGAGCTACGAGCAGTACTTC | CASSPKWASYEQYF
TRBD1 | NA | TRBJ1-1 | TRBV5-6 | TGTGCCAGCAGCGTGGGACAGCCGAACACTGAAGCTTTCTTT | CASSVGQPNTEAFF